Presented here are 24 T cell receptor beta chains from one specimen sequenced in a study of identifying expanded T cells in peripheral blood. Sequencing was performed with immunoSEQ multiplex PCR; in TCRdb, only in-frame clones are kept and a portion is missing. The table includes 60,000 to 70,000 clones, about 85% detected once. The specimen was blood. These receptor sequences come from a person between 18 and 75 years old in good health.

This chain uses TRBV20-1 with TRBJ2-1; D is ambiguous. The V gene lost 7 bases and the J gene lost 9 bases, with 10 bases spanning the gap. This CDR3 comprises 10 residues. The germline gives CDR1 DFQATT, CDR2 SNEGSKA (reference sequence). The CDR3 bases are TGCAGTGTAAACCCTGGTGAGCAGTTCTTC. Protein product: CSVNPGEQFF.

The CDR3 nucleotides read TGTGCCAGCAGCTTGGATCTAGAACGGGGCGGGGAGCTGTTTTTT. It specifies CASSLDLERGGELFF. The chain employs TRBV5-6 and TRBJ2-2, with a possible D match to TRBD2 (5 bases). This CDR3 region has 15 residues. The V gene lost 0 bases and the J gene lost 7 bases, with 13 bases spanning the gap. CDR1 is SGHDT, CDR2 YYEEEE, per germline.

The chain carries TRBV28 and TRBJ1-6; D unclear. V lost 4 bases and J lost 7, with 14 bases in between. Looked up from germline, CDR1 is MDHEN and CDR2 is SYDVKM. The CDR3 has 15 amino acids. CDR3 in amino acids: CASSSAPRGNSPLHF. As DNA, the CDR3 is TGTGCCAGCAGTTCGGCCCCCCGAGGGAATTCACCCCTCCACTTT.

This clone appeared once. The chain recombines TRBV4-3 with TRBJ1-5, with D unclear. The CDR3 is 13 amino acids. Germline loops: CDR1 LGHNA, CDR2 YSLEER. V lost 3 bases and J lost 3, with 6 bases in between. CDR3 sequence reads: CASSQAINQPQHF. As DNA, the CDR3 is TGCGCCAGCAGCCAGGCCATCAATCAGCCCCAGCATTTT.

The chain carries TRBV11-2 and TRBJ1-1; D unclear. The CDR3 totals 15 residues. The V gene's germline CDR1 is SGHAT and CDR2 FQNNGV. V was shortened by 0 bases and J by 1 base, with 9 bases between the two germline ends. CDR3 protein: CASSLEITRNTEAFF. CDR3 coding DNA: TGTGCCAGCAGCTTAGAGATTACACGGAACACTGAAGCTTTCTTT.

The CDR3 region is CASSHAAYEQYF. The CDR3 DNA follows: TGTGCCAGCAGCCATGCCGCGTACGAGCAGTACTTC. The chain links TRBV21-1 to TRBJ2-7; the table gives TRBD2 as D, unverified against the DNA. TRBV21-1 is a pseudogene. CDR3 size: 12 residues.

The chain employs TRBV11-2 and TRBJ2-3; D not certain. CDR3 length: 11 amino acids. Germline V gives CDR1 SGHAT, CDR2 FQNNGV. The germline V and J ends were trimmed by 4 bases and 5 bases, with 4 bases remaining between them. CDR3 loop: CASSSRDTQYF. The CDR3 nucleotides read TGTGCCAGCAGCTCAAGAGATACGCAGTATTTT.

V and J are TRBV9 and TRBJ1-3, with 7 bases matching TRBD1. The CDR3 is 15 residues long. Looked up from germline, CDR1 is SGDLS and CDR2 is YYNGEE. Losses at the gene ends were 3 bases for V and 6 bases for J; bases not matched to a gene: 9. The CDR3 loop reads CASSGGPGQQNTIYF. The CDR3, as DNA: TGTGCCAGCAGCGGGGGACCGGGACAGCAAAACACCATATATTTT.

The rearrangement links TRBV7-9 to TRBJ2-3; 7 bases align to TRBD1. The CDR3 is 15 amino acids. Trimming cost V 1 base and J 4 bases; bases outside gene matches: 5. Germline CDR1 is SEHNR and CDR2 is FQNEAQ (reference sequence). CDR3 sequence: CASSLEGAGADTQYF. The CDR3 DNA follows: TGTGCCAGCAGCTTAGAGGGGGCTGGGGCAGATACGCAGTATTTT.

This clone showed up just once. This chain connects TRBV2 to TRBJ1-2; D might be TRBD1 (6 bases). The germline V and J ends were trimmed by 6 bases and 2 bases, with 13 bases remaining between them. CDR3 length equals 14 residues. In germline, CDR1 is SNHLY, CDR2 FYNNEI. CDR3 sequence reads: CASSIHRENYGYTF. The CDR3 DNA is TGTGCCAGCAGCATCCACAGGGAGAACTATGGCTACACCTTC.

The chain has TRBV4-2 and TRBJ2-5, with D unclear. CDR3 length equals 15 residues. The V end lost 0 bases, the J end lost 5 bases, and 13 bases lay between the germline ends. Germline CDR1 reads LGHNA; CDR2 reads YNFKEQ. The CDR3 bases are TGTGCCAGCAGCCAAGAGACTTACGGGCGGGAGACCCAGTACTTC. Its protein product is CASSQETYGRETQYF.

This chain links TRBV7-2 with TRBJ1-3; D remains ambiguous. The CDR3 runs to 16 residues. V lost 5 bases to trimming and J lost 2 bases, with 16 bases between them. CDR1 and CDR2 from the germline V gene are SGHTA and FQGNSA. The DNA of the CDR3 is TGTGCCAGCAGCATAGATTTATCAGTGACTGGAAACACCATATATTTT. This translates into CASSIDLSVTGNTIYF. Variable domain in full (rest from reference TRBV7-2 and TRBJ1-3): GAGVSQSPSNKVTEKGKDVELRCDPISGHTALYWYRQSLGQGLEFLIYFQGNSAPDKSGLPSDRFSAERTGGSVSTLTIQRTQQEDSAVYLCASSIDLSVTGNTIYFGEGSWLTVV.

This chain links TRBV5-5 with TRBJ1-1; D is perhaps TRBD1 (6 bases). The CDR3 loop spans 13 amino acids. Germline V gene lookup returns CDR1 SGHKS and CDR2 YYEKEE (reference sequence). Between the trimmed V and J ends, which lost 0 bases and 5 bases, there was a span of 8 bases. The DNA for the CDR3 is TGTGCCAGCAGCTTGGGGGGGCCAACTGAAGCTTTCTTT. Translated, it gives CASSLGGPTEAFF. The full variable domain, rest sourced from reference TRBV5-5 and TRBJ1-1, is DAGVTQSPTHLIKTRGQQVTLRCSPISGHKSVSWYQQVLGQGPQFIFQYYEKEERGRGNFPDRFSARQFPNYSSELNVNALLLGDSALYLCASSLGGPTEAFFGQGTRLTVV.

V is TRBV2 and J is TRBJ2-1, with D perhaps matching TRBD1 (6 bases). CDR1 SNHLY and CDR2 FYNNEI come from the germline V gene. The CDR3 is made up of 14 amino acids. V lost 6 bases and J lost 9, with 18 bases in between. CDR3 DNA sequence: TGTGCCAGCAGGGCTCCACAGGGTAGGCCTGAGCAGTTCTTC. This sequence encodes CASRAPQGRPEQFF. Combining the CDR3 with reference TRBV2 and TRBJ2-1 gives the whole variable domain EPEVTQTPSHQVTQMGQEVILRCVPISNHLYFYWYRQILGQKVEFLVSFYNNEISEKSEIFDDQFSVERPDGSNFTLKIRSTKLEDSAMYFCASRAPQGRPEQFFGPGTRLTVL.

The gene calls are TRBV5-6 and TRBJ2-1, with no clear D. V was trimmed by 1 base and J by 6 bases, leaving 14 bases between them. The CDR3 spans 15 residues. The germline V gene has CDR1 SGHDT and CDR2 YYEEEE. CDR3 loop: CASSLSRERANEQFF. The CDR3 region has the DNA TGTGCCAGCAGCTTGTCTAGGGAAAGGGCCAATGAGCAGTTCTTC.

This clone appeared a single time. V gene TRBV5-1 combines with J gene TRBJ2-5; TRBD2 aligns across 10 bases. The CDR3 spans 16 residues. The trim removed 7 bases at V and 2 bases at J, leaving 11 bases unmatched. Germline V gene lookup returns CDR1 SGHRS and CDR2 YFSETQ. The CDR3 DNA follows: TGCGCCAGCGGGACGACCGGGACTAGCGAACAAGAGACCCAGTACTTC. The encoded protein is CASGTTGTSEQETQYF.

Here the CDR3 reads CASSSPGTIYF. Written as DNA, the CDR3 is TGTGCCAGCAGTTCTCCGGGCACCATATATTTT. The J gene is TRBJ1-3, the V gene TRBV6-6; no definite D call. CDR1 is MNHNY and CDR2 is SVGAGI in the germline V gene (reference sequence). The germline V and J ends were trimmed by 4 bases and 9 bases, with 7 bases remaining between them. The CDR3 has 11 amino acids.

The CDR3 loop reads CASSPLATTNEKLFF. In DNA form, the CDR3 reads TGCGCCAGCAGCCCATTGGCGACAACTAATGAAAAACTGTTTTTT. The V and J genes are TRBV5-1 and TRBJ1-4; D is unresolved. The V and J ends lost 4 bases and 0 bases respectively, with 10 bases between them. Germline CDR1 reads SGHRS; CDR2 reads YFSETQ. The CDR3 loop spans 15 amino acids.

The chain employs TRBV9 and TRBJ1-1; weak D call: TRBD1 (5 bases). CDR1 is SGDLS and CDR2 is YYNGEE in the germline V gene. This CDR3 is built from 14 residues. V was shortened by 3 bases and J by 1 base, with 10 bases between the two germline ends. CDR3 amino acids: CASSAAGSNTEAFF. In DNA form, the CDR3 reads TGTGCCAGCAGCGCAGCAGGGTCGAACACTGAAGCTTTCTTT. Combining the CDR3 with reference TRBV9 and TRBJ1-1 gives the whole variable domain DSGVTQTPKHLITATGQRVTLRCSPRSGDLSVYWYQQSLDQGLQFLIQYYNGEERAKGNILERFSAQQFPDLHSELNLSSLELGDSALYFCASSAAGSNTEAFFGQGTRLTVV.

The chain has TRBV6-5 and TRBJ2-7; 9 nucleotides agree with TRBD2. J lost 0 bases, V lost 5 bases, and 2 bases had no gene match. Per germline, CDR1 MNHEY and CDR2 SVGAGI. The CDR3 consists of 14 residues. The CDR3 nucleotides are TGTGCCAGCAGTCGGACTAGCGCCTCCTACGAGCAGTACTTC. It specifies CASSRTSASYEQYF.

The V call is TRBV5-6, the J call TRBJ2-7; 7 bases are shared with TRBD1. J lost 4 bases, V lost 0 bases, and 4 bases had no gene match. This CDR3 comprises 14 residues. CDR1 is SGHDT, CDR2 YYEEEE, per germline. CDR3 in amino acids: CASSLAGRGYEQYV. The DNA of the CDR3 is TGTGCCAGCAGCTTGGCTGGCAGGGGGTACGAGCAGTACGTC.

This clone was seen a few times. This chain joins TRBV9 and TRBJ2-7; tentatively, D is TRBD1 (6 bases). The CDR3 is 14 residues long. Germline CDR1 and CDR2: SGDLS and YYNGEE. Trimming stripped 3 bases from V and 2 bases from J, with 12 bases between. For the CDR3, the DNA is TGTGCCAGCAGCGCTTGGGACATCGCCTACGAGCAGTACTTC. Protein product: CASSAWDIAYEQYF.

The chain links TRBV29-1 to TRBJ2-7; 13 bases agree with TRBD2. The CDR3 contains 15 residues. The V and J ends lost 1 base and 3 bases, in that order; junction bases with no gene match: 3. CDR1 SQVTM and CDR2 ANQGSEA come from the germline V gene. This CDR3 is CSVEGTSGSGYEQYF. The CDR3 DNA reads as TGCAGCGTTGAAGGGACTAGCGGGAGTGGCTACGAGCAGTACTTC.

The chain employs TRBV27 and TRBJ2-5, with TRBD1 matching 11 bases. This CDR3 has 17 residues. From germline, CDR1 is MNHEY and CDR2 SMNVEV (reference sequence). Germline trimming cut 0 bases from V and 5 bases from J; bases unmatched to any gene: 8. As DNA, the CDR3 is TGTGCCAGCAGTTTATCGCGAGGGACAGGGGGTGGGGAGACCCAGTACTTC. Residues: CASSLSRGTGGGETQYF.